This T cell receptor (beta chain) was retrieved from a study of blood T cells in healthy people across ages. In germline, CDR1 is SGHTA, CDR2 FQGTGA. The CDR3 totals 19 residues. V dropped 2 bases and J dropped 5 bases, with 25 bases sitting between them. Study-wide results and caveats: Estimates based on one million T cells were treated as lower bounds. Age showed a roughly linear inverse relationship with TCR beta diversity per million T cells.

Primed by a sample-barcoded 5' primer and a J-beta primer mix, a second PCR proceeded for 7 to 11 cycles. Every individual sample yielded 2.5 million or more paired-end reads (each containing CDR3). TCRdb passed the 5' RACE reads through MiXCR, listing each CDR3 protein once. Of about 810,000 distinct CDR3 sequences in the sample, around 34% were seen once. To note about this clonotype: As yet, its antigen is unknown.

V and J are TRBV7-3 and TRBJ2-1; D possibly corresponds to TRBD2 (6 bases). The source is a young man in good health. Sequences were obtained from blood. CDR3 nucleotide sequence: TGTGCCAGCAGCTTAGATGTTGGCGGGGTCCTCCCTCTACACAATGAGCAGTTCTTC. It encodes CASSLDVGGVLPLHNEQFF. The full variable domain, rest sourced from reference TRBV7-3 and TRBJ2-1, is GAGVSQTPSNKVTEKGKYVELRCDPISGHTALYWYRQSLGQGPEFLIYFQGTGAADDSGLPNDRFFAVRPEGSVSTLKIQRTERGDSAVYLCASSLDVGGVLPLHNEQFFGPGTRLTVL.